This T cell receptor (beta chain) was sequenced for a study of blood T cell repertoires in COVID-19. Across the whole study: Italy, Spain and the United States were the sources of the convalescent and acute COVID-19 samples.

Assay: immunoSEQ multiplex PCR; the TCRdb copy retains only in-frame clones and omits some. The sample carries 400,000 to 450,000 clones, around nine tenths recorded once. A Seattle source enrolled patients during active infection and followed them longitudinally. This clone has only one observation. The CDR3 runs to 15 residues. The V gene lost 2 bases and the J gene lost 6 bases, with 11 bases spanning the gap. CDR1 is SEHNR and CDR2 is FQNEAQ in the germline V gene (reference sequence). The sequence derives from a woman aged 40 to 50 with COVID-19, enrolled during active disease. The chain is built from TRBV7-9 and TRBJ2-6; D not certain. Sequencing input: peripheral blood. The CDR3 loop is CASSLFSSPANVLTF. For the CDR3, the DNA is TGTGCCAGCAGCTTATTTTCAAGCCCGGCCAACGTCCTGACTTTC.